This T cell receptor beta chain derives from a study of CD8+CD57+ T cells in acquired aplastic anemia. CD8+CD57+ cell expansion had been shown by flow cytometry in patients chosen for sequencing. All participating patients were living with severe acquired aplastic anemia. Researchers used genomic DNA as the template to profile TCR beta VDJ and CDR3. TCRdb processed the reads anew with MiXCR; each CDR3 protein has one entry. In the table there are some 120,000 distinct CDR3 sequences, over 30% of which are singletons. Trimming shortened V by 5 bases and J by 7 bases, and 7 bases separated the two germline ends. The CDR3 consists of 11 residues. Germline values: CDR1 KGHDR, CDR2 SFDVKD.

The receptor was isolated from a human donor with aplastic anemia. The chain combines TRBV24-1 with TRBJ1-2; possible D gene TRBD1, 5 bases. Specimen: sorted CD4+, CD8+, or CD8+CD57+ T cells (not recorded which) from PBMCs. CDR3 amino acids: CATSAGFGYTF. The CDR3 coding sequence is TGTGCCACCAGTGCAGGGTTTGGCTACACCTTC.